Each of the 23 T cell receptor beta chains below was sequenced from the same sample in a study of CD4+ T cells in melanoma. Profiling relied on immunoSEQ multiplex PCR, and the TCRdb table lists in-frame clones only, not all of them. This sample has about 110,000 clones, with around 93% found just once. Sequenced material: peripheral blood. These receptors were obtained from a human donor with melanoma.

The gene calls are TRBV7-9 and TRBJ2-2; TRBD1 matches at 7 bases. The V gene's germline CDR1 is SEHNR and CDR2 FQNEAQ (reference sequence). This CDR3 is built from 18 residues. The junction had 13 bases not matched to a gene; V was cut back by 1 base and J by 5 bases. The CDR3 is CASSLGLTGSGRTGELFF. The CDR3 bases are TGTGCCAGCAGCTTAGGATTGACAGGGTCTGGTAGGACCGGGGAGCTGTTTTTT.

The chain combines TRBV4-3 with TRBJ2-1; possibly TRBD2 for D (5 bases). Germline CDR1 and CDR2: LGHNA and YSLEER. The CDR3 loop spans 15 amino acids. With 0 bases removed from V and 5 bases from J, the gap between germline ends came to 11 bases. Here the CDR3 DNA reads TGCGCCAGCAGCCAAGATACCGGGGTAAACAATGAGCAGTTCTTC. Translated, it gives CASSQDTGVNNEQFF.

The gene calls are TRBV7-2 and TRBJ2-2; D might be TRBD1 or TRBD2, each matching 7 bases. The CDR3 covers 14 residues. From germline, CDR1 is SGHTA and CDR2 FQGNSA. Trimming cost V 5 bases and J 7 bases, with 14 bases left between them. The CDR3 bases are TGTGCCAGCAGCCCCCAGGGGGGGAGCGGGGAGCTGTTTTTT. Translating gives CASSPQGGSGELFF.

The chain links TRBV27 to TRBJ1-2; D not resolved. Germline CDR1 and CDR2: MNHEY and SMNVEV (reference sequence). Deletions cut 3 bases from V and 4 bases from J, with 9 bases between. The CDR3 contains 13 residues. CDR3 in DNA: TGTGCCAGCAGTTTCTGGAACAGCTATGGCTACACCTTC. This translates into CASSFWNSYGYTF.

The table lists this clone with a count of one. This rearrangement joins TRBV19 to TRBJ2-1, with TRBD1 matching over 9 bases. The CDR3 is 15 amino acids. Losses at the gene ends were 8 bases for V and 7 bases for J; bases not matched to a gene: 12. Germline assignment: CDR1 LNHDA and CDR2 SQIVND (reference sequence). CDR3 DNA sequence: TGTGCCAGTCAAAAGCACACAGGGGGCAAGAATGAGCAGTTCTTC. Its protein is CASQKHTGGKNEQFF.

This rearrangement joins TRBV29-1 to TRBJ2-1; D possibly corresponds to TRBD2 (5 bases). Per germline, CDR1 SQVTM and CDR2 ANQGSEA. V was shortened by 3 bases and J by 4 bases, with 13 bases between the two germline ends. The CDR3 spans 14 residues. The CDR3 coding sequence is TGCAGCGTTGAGGGCAAGCGGATATACAATGAGCAGTTCTTC. It translates to CSVEGKRIYNEQFF.

The V gene is TRBV19, the J gene TRBJ1-1, with D possibly matching TRBD1 (6 bases). The CDR3 spans 15 residues. The germline V gene has CDR1 LNHDA and CDR2 SQIVND (reference sequence). Between the trimmed V and J ends, which lost 6 bases and 0 bases, there was a span of 14 bases. The CDR3 here is CASSSGEGLNTEAFF. The CDR3, as DNA: TGTGCCAGTAGCTCAGGGGAAGGTTTGAACACTGAAGCTTTCTTT.

CDR3 in DNA: TGTGCCAGCAGTTTATATTTTGGGGTTGAGCAGTTCTTC. This codes for CASSLYFGVEQFF. The chain recombines TRBV28 with TRBJ2-1; no clear D gene. CDR1 is MDHEN, CDR2 SYDVKM, per germline. The ends were cut back, 1 base at V and 9 bases at J, with 10 bases in the middle. This CDR3 contains 13 residues.

The chain couples TRBV18 to TRBJ1-1, with 10 bases that match TRBD1. The CDR3 has 18 residues. CDR1 KGHSH and CDR2 LQKENI come from the germline V gene. After removal of 0 bases from V and 1 base from J, the junction contained 8 bases not matched to a gene. This chain's CDR3 is CASSPPGTGVIGNTEAFF. CDR3 nucleotides: TGTGCCAGCTCACCACCCGGGACAGGGGTTATAGGGAACACTGAAGCTTTCTTT. Combining the CDR3 with reference TRBV18 and TRBJ1-1 gives the whole variable domain NAGVMQNPRHLVRRRGQEARLRCSPMKGHSHVYWYRQLPEEGLKFMVYLQKENIIDESGMPKERFSAEFPKEGPSILRIQQVVRGDSAAYFCASSPPGTGVIGNTEAFFGQGTRLTVV.

The gene calls are TRBV2 and TRBJ2-1; unclear D gene. CDR1 is SNHLY, CDR2 FYNNEI, per germline. CDR3 length: 12 residues. Between the trimmed V and J ends, which lost 2 bases and 5 bases, there was a span of 4 bases. Written as DNA, the CDR3 is TGTGCCAGCAGTGAACGCAACAATGAGCAGTTCTTC. Its translation is CASSERNNEQFF.

The chain uses TRBV9 and TRBJ2-4, with 7 bases identical to TRBD2. Germline V gene lookup returns CDR1 SGDLS and CDR2 YYNGEE. This CDR3 spans 14 amino acids. With V trimmed by 8 bases and J by 2 bases, 7 bases remained unmatched. The CDR3 reads CARTREGSKNIQYF. In DNA form, the CDR3 reads TGTGCCAGGACCAGGGAGGGGTCCAAAAACATTCAGTACTTC.

The V call is TRBV2, the J call TRBJ1-2, with D uncertain. V dropped 3 bases and J dropped 4 bases, with 12 bases sitting between them. Germline-derived CDR1 and CDR2 are SNHLY and FYNNEI. The CDR3 sequence is 14 residues long. This CDR3 reads CASSETLGSYGYTF. The CDR3 DNA is TGTGCCAGCAGTGAGACCCTGGGTTCCTATGGCTACACCTTC.

CDR3 bases: TGCGCCAGCAGCTTAGTAGTTTGGGACTACCGCACAGATACGCAGTATTTT. The encoded protein is CASSLVVWDYRTDTQYF. The V gene is TRBV5-1, the J gene TRBJ2-3; 7 bases line up with TRBD2. V trimming: 2 bases; J trimming: 1 base; junction bases outside the gene matches: 10. CDR1 is SGHRS, CDR2 YFSETQ, per germline. CDR3 length equals 17 residues.

V and J are TRBV11-2 and TRBJ1-1; TRBD1 aligns across 7 bases. Germline CDR1 SGHAT, CDR2 FQNNGV. CDR3 length: 19 amino acids. Trimming cost V 1 base and J 4 bases; bases outside gene matches: 18. CDR3 in DNA: TGTGCCAGCAGCTTAGCCGCCGTGGAGGGGGCTCTTCTGGGCACTGAAGCTTTCTTT. Amino acid sequence: CASSLAAVEGALLGTEAFF.

The chain joins TRBV10-3 to TRBJ2-5; D perhaps matches TRBD2 (6 bases). The germline V gene has CDR1 ENHRY and CDR2 SYGVKD. The CDR3 spans 15 residues. Trimming pared 0 bases from V and 1 base from J, leaving 9 bases between. Here the CDR3 reads CAISESGRVQETQYF. DNA of the CDR3: TGTGCCATCAGTGAGTCCGGGAGAGTCCAAGAGACCCAGTACTTC.

The rearrangement uses TRBV4-1 and TRBJ2-3; 9 nucleotides line up with TRBD1. This CDR3 is built from 16 residues. V trimming: 1 base; J trimming: 5 bases; junction bases outside the gene matches: 7. The germline gives CDR1 MGHRA, CDR2 YSYEKL. The CDR3 loop reads CASSQAHRGRGDTQYF. The CDR3 nucleotides read TGCGCCAGCAGCCAAGCCCACAGGGGGCGAGGAGATACGCAGTATTTT.

This clone occurred once. The chain is built from TRBV25-1 and TRBJ1-6; 10 bases agree with TRBD1. The junction had 7 bases not matched to a gene; V was cut back by 2 bases and J by 9 bases. The CDR3 is 16 residues long. Germline loops: CDR1 MGHDK, CDR2 SYGVNS. The DNA of the CDR3 is TGTGCCAGCAGTGAAAATCGGGACAGGGGTCGTTCACCCCTCCACTTT. Amino acid sequence: CASSENRDRGRSPLHF. Full variable domain (rest looked up from reference TRBV25-1 and TRBJ1-6): EADIYQTPRYLVIGTGKKITLECSQTMGHDKMYWYQQDPGMELHLIHYSYGVNSTEKGDLSSESTVSRIRTEHFPLTLESARPSHTSQYLCASSENRDRGRSPLHFGNGTRLTVT.

This clone was seen only a few times. The chain links TRBV5-1 to TRBJ2-2, with 9 positions matching TRBD2. The V segment lost 5 bases and the J segment 0 bases; nucleotides outside the gene matches: 2. This CDR3 region has 15 residues. Per germline, CDR1 SGHRS and CDR2 YFSETQ. CDR3 nucleotides: TGCGCCAGCAGTGTAGCGGGGGCGAACACCGGGGAGCTGTTTTTT. This codes for CASSVAGANTGELFF.

This chain links TRBV6-1 with TRBJ2-2; no reliable D call. Germline-derived CDR1 and CDR2 are MNHNS and SASEGT. V was shortened by 6 bases and J by 3 bases, with 11 bases between the two germline ends. The CDR3 is 14 residues long. DNA for the CDR3: TGTGCCAGCAGCCGGACCGTCGACACCGGGGAGCTGTTTTTT. Protein product: CASSRTVDTGELFF.

The chain links TRBV11-3 to TRBJ2-3; tentatively, D is TRBD2 (5 bases). The CDR3 covers 16 residues. The ends were cut back, 2 bases at V and 2 bases at J, with 14 bases in the middle. Per the germline V gene, CDR1 is SGHNT and CDR2 is YENEEA. CDR3 protein: CASSLRPSYSTDTQYF. The DNA for the CDR3 is TGTGCCAGCAGCTTACGTCCTAGCTACTCCACAGATACGCAGTATTTT.

The chain employs TRBV28 and TRBJ2-4; no reliable D call. V was cut by 5 bases and J by 0 bases, with 8 bases left in between. Looked up from germline, CDR1 is MDHEN and CDR2 is SYDVKM. This CDR3 has 14 amino acids. This chain's CDR3 is CASSPPGAKNIQYF. As DNA, the CDR3 is TGTGCCAGCAGTCCACCGGGAGCCAAAAACATTCAGTACTTC.

This chain links TRBV29-1 with TRBJ2-2; tentative D call: TRBD2 (6 bases). V shed 7 bases and J shed 5 bases, with 14 bases lying between them. The CDR3 sequence is 13 residues long. Germline CDR1 reads SQVTM; CDR2 reads ANQGSEA. CDR3 DNA sequence: TGCAGCGCCGGGACTCCCGCAACCGGGGAGCTGTTTTTT. Translating it yields CSAGTPATGELFF.

This rearrangement joins TRBV27 to TRBJ2-5; a possible D gene is TRBD2 (6 bases). Trimming stripped 5 bases from V and 1 base from J, with 11 bases between. Per germline, CDR1 MNHEY and CDR2 SMNVEV (reference sequence). This CDR3 is 14 amino acids long. The CDR3 nucleotides read TGTGCCAGCAGTCCCGGGACTTTCCAAGAGACCCAGTACTTC. It is translated as CASSPGTFQETQYF.